The 2 T cell receptor beta chains presented below share a single source sample, sequenced in a study of graft-versus-host responses after intestinal transplantation. Only in-frame clones appear in the TCRdb table, and some are missing; sequencing was by immunoSEQ multiplex PCR. The sample contains 45,000 to 50,000 clones, nearly 95% of which appear only once. Antigens of these TCRs are unknown. The specimen was unstimulated CD4+ T cells sorted from spleen or lymph node cells, collected before transplant. These receptor sequences come from a human donor who was the organ donor for an intestinal transplant.

The chain has TRBV7-6 and TRBJ2-1; D gene ambiguous. Trimming took 2 bases from V and 5 from J, leaving 7 bases between them. From germline, CDR1 is SGHVS and CDR2 FNYEAQ. This CDR3 region has 13 residues. The CDR3 protein is CASSLFLHNEQFF. In DNA, the CDR3 is TGTGCCAGCAGCTTATTCTTGCACAATGAGCAGTTCTTC.

This chain joins TRBV28 and TRBJ2-3; 8 bases map to TRBD1. Looked up from germline, CDR1 is MDHEN and CDR2 is SYDVKM. V lost 4 bases and J lost 4; bases outside the gene matches: 1. This CDR3 is 13 amino acids long. The CDR3 reads CASSSGGADTQYF. CDR3 sequence (DNA): TGTGCCAGCAGTTCAGGGGGCGCAGATACGCAGTATTTT. Full variable domain (missing parts from reference TRBV28 and TRBJ2-3): DVKVTQSSRYLVKRTGEKVFLECVQDMDHENMFWYRQDPGLGLRLIYFSYDVKMKEKGDIPEGYSVSREKKERFSLILESASTNQTSMYLCASSSGGADTQYFGPGTRLTVL.